The 12 T cell receptor beta chains in this list originate from one sample, sequenced in a study of tissue T cells after allogeneic stem cell transplantation. Time point denoted: mouse harvest day 7 after allogeneic transplant. Mouse grafts combined 10^7 T-cell-depleted bone marrow cells with 10^6 splenic CD5+ T cells. Produced via immunoSEQ multiplex PCR; TCRdb's table is partial and in-frame only. The sample consists of roughly 5,300 clones, over 50% of them appearing once. Sequences were obtained from gut tissue. The receptors here all came from a female BALB/c mouse given C57BL/6 T cells with graft-versus-host disease after an allogeneic hematopoietic cell transplant.

This clone showed up just a few times. Gene names and germline match the mouse. The read falls 1 residue short of the CDR3 end, and the missing part is taken from the germline J gene. V gene TRBV26 combines with J gene TRBJ2-7; 7 nucleotides align to TRBD1. CDR1 is KGHPV, CDR2 FQNQEV, per germline (reference sequence). V shed 2 bases and J 0 bases; nucleotides not matched to a gene: 1. The CDR3 length is 14 residues. The covered CDR3 bases are TGTGCCAGCAGTCTGGGGACAGACTCCTATGAACAGTAC. This encodes CASSLGTDSYEQY. The full CDR3 protein reads CASSLGTDSYEQYF. The variable domain in full, completed from reference TRBV26 and TRBJ2-7, reads NSKVIQTPRYLVKGQGQKAKMRCIPEKGHPVVFWYQQNKNNEFKFLINFQNQEVLQQIDMTEKRFSAECPSNSPCSLEIQSSEAGDSALYLCASSLGTDSYEQYFGPGTRLTVL.

There are a few counts of this clone. These gene names are mouse names. Read coverage stops 1 residue before the CDR3 terminus; the germline J gene supplies the remainder. V is TRBV4 and J is TRBJ2-5; 7 nucleotides line up with TRBD1. The trim removed 11 bases at V and 1 base at J, leaving 3 bases unmatched. Germline V lookup: CDR1 LGHDT, CDR2 YNNKQL (reference sequence). The CDR3 spans 12 residues. CDR3 region: CASGQDQDTQYF. The sequenced CDR3 bases are TGTGCCTCCGGACAGGACCAAGACACCCAGTAC.

A word on this clone: All gene names here are mouse names. The read halts 1 residue ahead of the CDR3 end, with the missing end drawn from the germline J gene. The V call is TRBV23, the J call TRBJ2-4; TRBD1, the D gene given by the table, was not confirmed from the DNA. The length of the CDR3 is 15 residues. Germline CDR1 reads KGHTA; CDR2 reads FQNQQP. The sequenced part of the CDR3 DNA is TGCTCCAGCAGTCAATCGACAGGGGGCCAAAACACCTTGTAC. Encoded protein: CSSSQSTGGQNTLY. The CDR3 as a whole reads CSSSQSTGGQNTLYF.

Details on this clone: Gene names denote mouse genes. The DNA read from the CDR3 is TGTGCCAGCAGCCAAGTTTGGGGAGACACCCAGTAC. Protein sequence: CASSQVWGDTQY. The CDR3 as a whole reads CASSQVWGDTQYF. This chain links TRBV2 with TRBJ2-5; tentative D call: TRBD2 (5 bases). With the read ending 1 residue before the CDR3 end, the germline J gene is used to fill in that end. Per germline, CDR1 LGHNA and CDR2 YSYQKL. The CDR3 runs 13 residues. V shed 1 base and J shed 5 bases, with 7 bases lying between them.

Of note for this clone: Each gene name is a mouse one. The read halts 1 residue ahead of the CDR3 end, with the missing end drawn from the germline J gene. The chain is built from TRBV23 and TRBJ2-4; the table's TRBD1 call for D was not verified on the DNA. Germline CDR1 is KGHTA and CDR2 is FQNQQP. The CDR3 consists of 14 residues. The CDR3 bases that were read are TGCTCCAGCAGTCAGACATCTAGTCAAAACACCTTGTAC. Encoded protein: CSSSQTSSQNTLY. Given in full, the CDR3 is CSSSQTSSQNTLYF.

On this clone: All gene names here are mouse names. Read data end 1 residue before the CDR3 end; the end is taken from the germline J gene. The V call is TRBV26, the J call TRBJ1-3, with a weak D call TRBD1 (5 bases). Trimming pared 6 bases from V and 2 bases from J, leaving 11 bases between. There are 14 residues in the CDR3. Germline CDR1 KGHPV, CDR2 FQNQEV (reference sequence). The sequenced part of the CDR3 DNA is TGTGCCAGCAGCCCTGGGGGACCTGGAAATACGCTCTAT. It yields the protein CASSPGGPGNTLY. The entire CDR3 is CASSPGGPGNTLYF.

A few counts support this clone. These gene names are mouse names. The read ends 1 residue early relative to the CDR3; the germline J gene fills the gap. This sequence joins TRBV13-3 and TRBJ2-4; 10 bases fit TRBD2. V dropped 3 bases and J dropped 1; count of bases not matched to a gene: 2. The germline CDR1 and CDR2 sequences are NNHDY and SYVADS. This CDR3 spans 15 amino acids. This chain's CDR3 is CASSAGGAGQNTLYF. The sequenced part of the CDR3 DNA is TGTGCCAGCAGTGCTGGGGGGGCTGGTCAAAACACCTTGTAC.

By frequency in the sample, this clone is medium-sized (0.01 to 0.1%). The genes are named according to mouse. The sequenced fragment ends 1 residue before the CDR3 boundary, so the rest is inferred from the germline J gene. The chain carries TRBV31 and TRBJ2-7; D tentatively reads TRBD1 or TRBD2 (5 bases each). Germline V gives CDR1 GKSSPN, CDR2 SITVG. The CDR3 is 12 residues long. Trimming removed 0 bases at V and 4 bases at J, with 7 bases between. The DNA read from the CDR3 is TGTGCCTGGAGTCTCCGGGGGTATGAACAGTAC. It is translated as CAWSLRGYEQY. The CDR3 in its entirety is CAWSLRGYEQYF.

As to this clone: Gene names and germline match the mouse. The CDR3 extends 1 residue past the end of the read, so its final part is completed from the germline J gene. The chain recombines TRBV16 with TRBJ1-5; D is uncertain. In germline, CDR1 is SGHSA, CDR2 FRNQAP. This CDR3 comprises 14 residues. V lost 1 base and J lost 3, with 7 bases in between. The part of the CDR3 DNA that was read is TGTGCAAGCAGCTTAGGAGGCACCAACCAGGCTCCGCTT. Translating it yields CASSLGGTNQAPL. The full CDR3 sequence reads CASSLGGTNQAPLF.

Concerning this clone: Mouse germline and gene names are used. The CDR3 end lies 1 residue beyond the end of the read and is filled in from the germline J gene. The chain joins TRBV31 to TRBJ2-5, with a tentative D call TRBD2 (7 bases). This CDR3 is built from 13 residues. From germline, CDR1 is GKSSPN and CDR2 SITVG. V was pared by 0 bases and J by 5 bases, with 9 bases between. The CDR3 sequence is CAWSLGGRDTQYF. The sequenced CDR3 bases are TGTGCCTGGAGTCTTGGGGGGCGAGACACCCAGTAC.

A remark on this clone: Gene labels here are mouse ones. The CDR3 goes on 1 residue after the read ends, and that part is filled in from the germline J gene. The sample contains more than one DNA sequence encoding this CDR3. V is TRBV3 and J is TRBJ1-3; tentative D call: TRBD1 (5 bases). The germline V gene encodes CDR1 SNHLY and CDR2 FYNGKV (reference sequence). The CDR3 loop spans 14 amino acids. V was pared by 5 bases and J by 0 bases, with 8 bases between. This chain's CDR3 is CASSSQGSGNTLYF. The DNA read from the CDR3 is TGTGCCAGCAGCAGCCAGGGTTCTGGAAATACGCTCTAT.

A few counts support this clone. Each gene name is a mouse one. The read ends 1 residue before the CDR3 terminus; that terminus is restored from the germline J gene. The chain recombines TRBV12-1 with TRBJ2-2; maybe TRBD2 (6 bases). The CDR3 contains 16 residues. V lost 4 bases and J 2 bases, leaving 16 bases between the germline ends. Germline values: CDR1 SGHSN, CDR2 HYEKVE. CDR3 DNA, as far as it was read: TGTGCCAGCTCCCCCCCGGACGGGACTAACACCGGGCAGCTCTAC. Its translation: CASSPPDGTNTGQLY. The CDR3 as a whole reads CASSPPDGTNTGQLYF.